A single sample gave rise to the 26 T cell receptor beta chains below, sequenced in a study of beta chain features in type 1 diabetes. Whole-study results and caveats: Shortening that was moderate but significant affected the TCRB CDR3s of Type 1 diabetes patients in all four CD4+ subsets.

Every isolated RNA sample was fully reverse transcribed, so sequencing captured expressed TCRB transcripts. Clones were sequenced by immunoSEQ multiplex PCR, and TCRdb holds only the in-frame ones, with some missing. The sample includes about 700,000 clones, 10% to 15% of them seen just once. These receptors lack a known antigen. Sequencing input: naive CD4+ T cells from blood. Receptor source: a man between 18 and 35 years old with type 1 diabetes.

The genes are TRBV4-1 and TRBJ1-5, with TRBD1 matching 7 bases. The CDR3 runs 16 residues. Trimming took 1 base from V and 4 from J; bases not matched to a gene: 7. Germline CDR1 MGHRA, CDR2 YSYEKL. The CDR3 nucleotides read TGCGCCAGCAGCCAAGTACTGGGACAGAGAAATCAGCCCCAGCATTTT. This sequence encodes CASSQVLGQRNQPQHF.

The CDR3 coding sequence is TGCAGCGTCGTCTTCACAGGGGGCGGTAATTCACCCCTCCACTTT. It yields the protein CSVVFTGGGNSPLHF. The J gene is TRBJ1-6, the V gene TRBV29-1, with 9 bases identical to TRBD1. Germline lookup yields CDR1 SQVTM and CDR2 ANQGSEA. The CDR3 is 15 residues long. The trim removed 6 bases at V and 6 bases at J, leaving 9 bases unmatched.

The chain is built from TRBV5-1 and TRBJ1-5; D not certain. Trimming took off 4 bases at V and 3 bases at J, with 11 bases between the two ends. The germline V gene encodes CDR1 SGHRS and CDR2 YFSETQ. This CDR3 region has 14 residues. CDR3 sequence (DNA): TGCGCCAGCAGCCTCGGTCCCCCCAATCAGCCCCAGCATTTT. Protein product: CASSLGPPNQPQHF.

As concerns this clone: Other DNA sequences in the sample encode the same CDR3. The V and J genes are TRBV30 and TRBJ2-5; D unclear. V was shortened by 0 bases and J by 0 bases, with 5 bases between the two germline ends. The CDR3 totals 13 residues. Germline V CDR1 and CDR2: GTSNPN, SVGIG (reference sequence). The DNA for the CDR3 is TGTGCCTGGAGTGTTGGGGACCAAGAGACCCAGTACTTC. Amino acids: CAWSVGDQETQYF. Drawing the rest from reference TRBV30 and TRBJ2-5, the complete variable domain is SQTIHQWPATLVQPVGSPLSLECTVEGTSNPNLYWYRQAAGRGLQLLFYSVGIGQISSEVPQNLSASRPQDRQFILSSKKLLLSDSGFYLCAWSVGDQETQYFGPGTRLLVL.

This clone has more than one count but fewer than ten. The chain combines TRBV6-5 with TRBJ2-5; D is ambiguous. The CDR3 length is 12 residues. Germline V gene lookup returns CDR1 MNHEY and CDR2 SVGAGI. V dropped 6 bases and J dropped 4 bases, with 9 bases sitting between them. As DNA, the CDR3 is TGTGCCAGCAGCCCCCTCGGAGAGACCCAGTACTTC. Protein sequence: CASSPLGETQYF.

V gene TRBV6-6 combines with J gene TRBJ1-2, with D unresolved. The CDR3 extends over 15 amino acids. V lost 0 bases, J lost 4 bases, and 12 bases lay in between. Germline CDR1 is MNHNY and CDR2 is SVGAGI (reference sequence). CDR3 DNA sequence: TGTGCCAGCAGTTACTCGAGCGTGGAACGCTATGGCTACACCTTC. Translated: CASSYSSVERYGYTF.

This rearrangement joins TRBV5-1 to TRBJ1-6, with D possibly TRBD1 on 5 matching bases. CDR3 size: 16 residues. The germline CDR1 and CDR2 sequences are SGHRS and YFSETQ. Deletions cut 1 base from V and 7 bases from J, with 15 bases between. CDR3 region: CASSLTTGVGNSPLHF. In nucleotides, the CDR3 is TGCGCCAGCAGCTTGACGACGGGGGTGGGGAATTCACCCCTCCACTTT.

In its sample, this clone was seen a few times. The chain links TRBV5-6 to TRBJ1-1; 7 bases match TRBD1. Germline V gives CDR1 SGHDT, CDR2 YYEEEE. V lost 0 bases and J lost 4; bases outside the gene matches: 3. The CDR3 runs 14 residues. This chain's CDR3 is CASSLAAGGTEAFF. CDR3 DNA sequence: TGTGCCAGCAGCTTGGCGGCAGGGGGCACTGAAGCTTTCTTT.

The chain joins TRBV28 to TRBJ2-3; 7 nucleotides agree with TRBD2. V was pared by 3 bases and J by 2 bases, with 2 bases of the junction left unmatched. This CDR3 is 14 amino acids long. Germline CDR1 and CDR2: MDHEN and SYDVKM. The CDR3 sequence: CASSLGRDTDTQYF. As DNA, the CDR3 is TGTGCCAGCAGTTTGGGGAGGGACACAGATACGCAGTATTTT.

This clone was picked up a small number of times. The chain couples TRBV9 to TRBJ2-2; either TRBD1 or TRBD2 may fit D (5 bases each). The CDR3 is 16 amino acids. Trimming cost V 3 bases and J 3 bases, with 15 bases left between them. Germline V lookup: CDR1 SGDLS, CDR2 YYNGEE. The CDR3 sequence: CASSERGRDDTGELFF. For the CDR3, the DNA is TGTGCCAGCAGCGAGAGGGGCAGGGACGACACCGGGGAGCTGTTTTTT.

The table lists this clone with a few counts. The chain has TRBV7-2 and TRBJ1-5; TRBD1 might be the D (5 bases). Germline values: CDR1 SGHTA, CDR2 FQGNSA. With 5 bases removed from V and 0 bases from J, the gap between germline ends came to 20 bases. This CDR3 contains 18 residues. This CDR3 reads CASSPAGQGSYSNQPQHF. The CDR3, as DNA: TGTGCCAGCAGCCCGGCCGGGCAGGGAAGCTATAGCAATCAGCCCCAGCATTTT.

J is TRBJ1-6 and V is TRBV5-1; D is uncertain. V lost 7 bases to trimming and J lost 8 bases, with 13 bases between them. The CDR3 loop spans 13 amino acids. Germline loops: CDR1 SGHRS, CDR2 YFSETQ. CDR3: CASAILADSPLHF. The CDR3 DNA is TGCGCCAGCGCGATCCTGGCGGATTCACCCCTCCACTTT.

This chain joins TRBV6-5 and TRBJ2-7; D is perhaps TRBD2 (6 bases). V was cut by 6 bases and J by 4 bases, with 19 bases left in between. This CDR3 comprises 15 residues. CDR1 is MNHEY and CDR2 is SVGAGI in the germline V gene. The CDR3 reads CASSQEGSGTYEQYF. In DNA form, the CDR3 reads TGTGCCAGCAGCCAGGAGGGGAGCGGAACTTACGAGCAGTACTTC.

This clone has only a few counts. The chain carries TRBV10-3 and TRBJ2-5; 8 nucleotides match TRBD1. The J call may be wrong; the DNA end is better matched by TRBJ2-7. The CDR3 runs to 15 residues. CDR1 is ENHRY, CDR2 SYGVKD, per germline. The CDR3 nucleotides read TGTGCCATCAGTGAGTCGACGACAGGGGTCTACGAGCAGTACTTC. The encoded protein is CAISESTTGVYEQYF.

This clone has just a few counts. The V gene is TRBV5-1, the J gene TRBJ2-2; TRBD1 agrees at 10 bases. The germline V gene encodes CDR1 SGHRS and CDR2 YFSETQ. Germline trimming cut 9 bases from V and 4 bases from J; bases unmatched to any gene: 3. The CDR3 spans 13 residues. CDR3: CATGTGATGELFF. The CDR3 DNA sequence: TGCGCCACCGGGACAGGGGCCACCGGGGAGCTGTTTTTT.

With regard to this clone: Different DNA sequences within this sample yield the same CDR3. The chain employs TRBV27 and TRBJ1-3, with D maybe TRBD1 (6 bases). V was cut by 8 bases and J by 0 bases, with 11 bases left in between. The CDR3 totals 14 residues. Germline V lookup: CDR1 MNHEY, CDR2 SMNVEV (reference sequence). As DNA, the CDR3 is TGTGCCAGCTCCACAGGGAGCTCTGGAAACACCATATATTTT. Its translation is CASSTGSSGNTIYF.

This clone was observed a few times. The rearrangement links TRBV9 to TRBJ2-3, with TRBD2 matching 12 bases. CDR3 length: 16 residues. Germline values: CDR1 SGDLS, CDR2 YYNGEE. V dropped 2 bases and J dropped 1; count of bases not matched to a gene: 2. CDR3 DNA: TGTGCCAGCAGCGTTCGGACTAGCGGGGGCACAGATACGCAGTATTTT. Protein product: CASSVRTSGGTDTQYF.

This clone was counted only a few times. The chain uses TRBV27 and TRBJ2-1; D not resolved. The CDR3 is made up of 15 amino acids. CDR1 and CDR2 from the germline V gene are MNHEY and SMNVEV (reference sequence). Trimming shortened V by 4 bases and J by 7 bases, and 17 bases separated the two germline ends. The CDR3 loop reads CASSSVGTPGNEQFF. Written as DNA, the CDR3 is TGTGCCAGCAGTTCCGTAGGTACCCCTGGGAATGAGCAGTTCTTC.

The chain recombines TRBV19 with TRBJ2-1; TRBD1 agrees at 7 bases. The CDR3 has 14 residues. Trimming took 5 bases from V and 4 from J; bases not matched to a gene: 5. The germline gives CDR1 LNHDA, CDR2 SQIVND (reference sequence). CDR3 region: CASSPDRAYNEQFF. CDR3 nucleotide sequence: TGTGCCAGTAGTCCCGACAGGGCTTACAATGAGCAGTTCTTC.

The chain is built from TRBV10-3 and TRBJ1-6; D call uncertain. This CDR3 contains 17 residues. Per the germline V gene, CDR1 is ENHRY and CDR2 is SYGVKD. V shed 2 bases and J shed 2 bases, with 13 bases lying between them. This CDR3 is CAISEPSTTTYNSPLHF. The CDR3 nucleotides are TGTGCCATCAGTGAGCCGTCTACAACTACCTATAATTCACCCCTCCACTTT.

This chain joins TRBV11-1 and TRBJ2-7, with D maybe TRBD2 (6 bases). Germline assignment: CDR1 SGHAT and CDR2 FQDESV (reference sequence). Trimming took 6 bases from V and 2 from J, leaving 14 bases between them. This CDR3 is 14 amino acids long. In DNA, the CDR3 is TGTGCCAGCAGAACTAGGGAGGAGGCCTACGAGCAGTACTTC. Translation gives CASRTREEAYEQYF.

This clone was counted only a few times. This chain uses TRBV28 with TRBJ2-5, with D tentatively TRBD1 (6 bases). V lost 5 bases to trimming and J lost 1 base, with 14 bases between them. The CDR3 runs to 15 residues. Germline V gene data show CDR1 as MDHEN and CDR2 as SYDVKM. The CDR3 nucleotides are TGTGCCAGCAGTACCGGAACAGGGACCCAAGAGACCCAGTACTTC. Its protein product is CASSTGTGTQETQYF.

This clone has only a few counts. The chain links TRBV5-4 to TRBJ2-2, with 9 bases lining up with TRBD2. The length of the CDR3 is 16 residues. V lost 0 bases to trimming and J lost 4 bases; unmatched junction nucleotides: 4. Per germline, CDR1 SGHNT and CDR2 YYREEE (reference sequence). CDR3 bases: TGTGCCAGCAGCTTGGGGGGGACTAGCCCCACCGGGGAGCTGTTTTTT. Translated: CASSLGGTSPTGELFF.

This clone was detected only a few times. The chain joins TRBV30 to TRBJ2-7; 11 bases map to TRBD1. CDR3 size: 11 residues. J was trimmed by 6 bases and V by 8 bases; bases with no gene match: 3. Germline lookup yields CDR1 GTSNPN and CDR2 SVGIG (reference sequence). CDR3 nucleotides: TGTGCCCGGGACAGGGGGGCCGAGCAGTACTTC. Amino acids: CARDRGAEQYF.

The chain employs TRBV7-9 and TRBJ2-1; D gene unclear. V was trimmed by 1 base and J by 6 bases, leaving 7 bases between them. Looked up from germline, CDR1 is SEHNR and CDR2 is FQNEAQ (reference sequence). The CDR3 is 13 amino acids. The CDR3 spells CASSLGVLNEQFF. The DNA of the CDR3 is TGTGCCAGCAGCTTAGGCGTCCTCAATGAGCAGTTCTTC.

This clone was recorded a few times. The chain has TRBV7-8 and TRBJ2-1; 8 bases align to TRBD1. V shed 4 bases, J shed 7 bases, and the junction held 9 bases outside the gene matches. The CDR3 sequence is 15 residues long. Germline V gives CDR1 SGHVS, CDR2 FQNEAQ. The CDR3 reads CASSSDRDGGNEQFF. Written as DNA, the CDR3 is TGTGCCAGCAGCTCGGACAGGGATGGGGGTAATGAGCAGTTCTTC.